This T cell receptor (beta chain) was recorded in a study of identical twins. Study-wide results and limits: Findings came from cross-sectional statistics, without long-term follow-up of donors.

TCRdb called the 5' RACE reads again in MiXCR, with one record for every CDR3 protein. The sample carries about 530,000 distinct CDR3 sequences, around 15% recorded once. A few counts support this clonotype. Its cognate antigen is unknown. V shed 1 base and J shed 3 bases, with 13 bases lying between them. This CDR3 comprises 15 residues. The germline V gene encodes CDR1 SGHRS and CDR2 YFSETQ. This sample was also put to use in a study of yellow fever vaccine responses in identical twins.

The specimen sequenced was CD4+ T cells sorted from blood. The sequence was obtained from a woman younger than 35 in good health. V gene TRBV5-1 combines with J gene TRBJ1-1; D perhaps matches TRBD1 (6 bases). CDR3 DNA: TGCGCCAGCAGCTTGACCGGGGGCGCGGACACTGAAGCTTTCTTT. Protein: CASSLTGGADTEAFF. Supplemented by reference TRBV5-1 and TRBJ1-1, the full variable domain reads KAGVTQTPRYLIKTRGQQVTLSCSPISGHRSVSWYQQTPGQGLQFLFEYFSETQRNKGNFPGRFSGRQFSNSRSEMNVSTLELGDSALYLCASSLTGGADTEAFFGQGTRLTVV.